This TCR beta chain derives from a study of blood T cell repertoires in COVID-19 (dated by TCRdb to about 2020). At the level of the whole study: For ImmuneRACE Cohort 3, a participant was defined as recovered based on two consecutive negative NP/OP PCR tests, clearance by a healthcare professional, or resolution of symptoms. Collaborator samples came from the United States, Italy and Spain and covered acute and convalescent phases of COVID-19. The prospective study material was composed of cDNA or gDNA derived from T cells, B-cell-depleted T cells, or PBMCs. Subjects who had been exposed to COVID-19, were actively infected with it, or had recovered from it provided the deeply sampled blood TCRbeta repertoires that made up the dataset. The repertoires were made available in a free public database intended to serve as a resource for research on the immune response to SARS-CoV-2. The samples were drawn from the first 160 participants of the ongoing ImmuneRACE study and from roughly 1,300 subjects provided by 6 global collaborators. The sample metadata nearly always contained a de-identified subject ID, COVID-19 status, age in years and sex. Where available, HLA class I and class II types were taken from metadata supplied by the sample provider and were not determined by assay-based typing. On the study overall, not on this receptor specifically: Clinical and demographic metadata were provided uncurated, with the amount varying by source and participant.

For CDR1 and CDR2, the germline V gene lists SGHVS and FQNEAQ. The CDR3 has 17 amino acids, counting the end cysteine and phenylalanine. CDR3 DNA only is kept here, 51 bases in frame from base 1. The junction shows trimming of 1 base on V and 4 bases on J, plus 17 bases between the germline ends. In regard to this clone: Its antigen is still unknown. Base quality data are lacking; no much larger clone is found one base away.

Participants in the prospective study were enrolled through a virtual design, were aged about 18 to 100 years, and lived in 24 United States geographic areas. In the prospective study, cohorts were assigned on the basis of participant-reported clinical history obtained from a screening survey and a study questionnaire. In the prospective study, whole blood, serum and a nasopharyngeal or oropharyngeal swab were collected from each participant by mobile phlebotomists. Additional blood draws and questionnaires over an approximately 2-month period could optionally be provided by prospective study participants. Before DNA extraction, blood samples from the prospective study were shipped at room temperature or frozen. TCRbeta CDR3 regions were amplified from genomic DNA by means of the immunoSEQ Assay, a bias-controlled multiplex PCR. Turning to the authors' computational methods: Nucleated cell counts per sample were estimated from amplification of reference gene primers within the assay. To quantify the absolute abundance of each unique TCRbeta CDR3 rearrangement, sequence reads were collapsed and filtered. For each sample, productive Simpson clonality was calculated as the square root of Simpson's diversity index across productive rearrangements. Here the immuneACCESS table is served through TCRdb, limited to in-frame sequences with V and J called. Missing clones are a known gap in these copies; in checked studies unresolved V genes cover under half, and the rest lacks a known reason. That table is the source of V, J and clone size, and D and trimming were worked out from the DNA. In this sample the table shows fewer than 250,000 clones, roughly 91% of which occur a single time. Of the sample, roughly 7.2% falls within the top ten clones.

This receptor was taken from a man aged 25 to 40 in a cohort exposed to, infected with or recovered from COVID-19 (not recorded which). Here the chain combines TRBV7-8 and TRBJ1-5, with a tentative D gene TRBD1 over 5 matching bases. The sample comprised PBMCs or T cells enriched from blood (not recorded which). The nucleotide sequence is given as TGTGCCAGCAGCTTAGTCAGAATATCAGGGTCAAATCAGCCCCAGCATTTT. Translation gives CASSLVRISGSNQPQHF.